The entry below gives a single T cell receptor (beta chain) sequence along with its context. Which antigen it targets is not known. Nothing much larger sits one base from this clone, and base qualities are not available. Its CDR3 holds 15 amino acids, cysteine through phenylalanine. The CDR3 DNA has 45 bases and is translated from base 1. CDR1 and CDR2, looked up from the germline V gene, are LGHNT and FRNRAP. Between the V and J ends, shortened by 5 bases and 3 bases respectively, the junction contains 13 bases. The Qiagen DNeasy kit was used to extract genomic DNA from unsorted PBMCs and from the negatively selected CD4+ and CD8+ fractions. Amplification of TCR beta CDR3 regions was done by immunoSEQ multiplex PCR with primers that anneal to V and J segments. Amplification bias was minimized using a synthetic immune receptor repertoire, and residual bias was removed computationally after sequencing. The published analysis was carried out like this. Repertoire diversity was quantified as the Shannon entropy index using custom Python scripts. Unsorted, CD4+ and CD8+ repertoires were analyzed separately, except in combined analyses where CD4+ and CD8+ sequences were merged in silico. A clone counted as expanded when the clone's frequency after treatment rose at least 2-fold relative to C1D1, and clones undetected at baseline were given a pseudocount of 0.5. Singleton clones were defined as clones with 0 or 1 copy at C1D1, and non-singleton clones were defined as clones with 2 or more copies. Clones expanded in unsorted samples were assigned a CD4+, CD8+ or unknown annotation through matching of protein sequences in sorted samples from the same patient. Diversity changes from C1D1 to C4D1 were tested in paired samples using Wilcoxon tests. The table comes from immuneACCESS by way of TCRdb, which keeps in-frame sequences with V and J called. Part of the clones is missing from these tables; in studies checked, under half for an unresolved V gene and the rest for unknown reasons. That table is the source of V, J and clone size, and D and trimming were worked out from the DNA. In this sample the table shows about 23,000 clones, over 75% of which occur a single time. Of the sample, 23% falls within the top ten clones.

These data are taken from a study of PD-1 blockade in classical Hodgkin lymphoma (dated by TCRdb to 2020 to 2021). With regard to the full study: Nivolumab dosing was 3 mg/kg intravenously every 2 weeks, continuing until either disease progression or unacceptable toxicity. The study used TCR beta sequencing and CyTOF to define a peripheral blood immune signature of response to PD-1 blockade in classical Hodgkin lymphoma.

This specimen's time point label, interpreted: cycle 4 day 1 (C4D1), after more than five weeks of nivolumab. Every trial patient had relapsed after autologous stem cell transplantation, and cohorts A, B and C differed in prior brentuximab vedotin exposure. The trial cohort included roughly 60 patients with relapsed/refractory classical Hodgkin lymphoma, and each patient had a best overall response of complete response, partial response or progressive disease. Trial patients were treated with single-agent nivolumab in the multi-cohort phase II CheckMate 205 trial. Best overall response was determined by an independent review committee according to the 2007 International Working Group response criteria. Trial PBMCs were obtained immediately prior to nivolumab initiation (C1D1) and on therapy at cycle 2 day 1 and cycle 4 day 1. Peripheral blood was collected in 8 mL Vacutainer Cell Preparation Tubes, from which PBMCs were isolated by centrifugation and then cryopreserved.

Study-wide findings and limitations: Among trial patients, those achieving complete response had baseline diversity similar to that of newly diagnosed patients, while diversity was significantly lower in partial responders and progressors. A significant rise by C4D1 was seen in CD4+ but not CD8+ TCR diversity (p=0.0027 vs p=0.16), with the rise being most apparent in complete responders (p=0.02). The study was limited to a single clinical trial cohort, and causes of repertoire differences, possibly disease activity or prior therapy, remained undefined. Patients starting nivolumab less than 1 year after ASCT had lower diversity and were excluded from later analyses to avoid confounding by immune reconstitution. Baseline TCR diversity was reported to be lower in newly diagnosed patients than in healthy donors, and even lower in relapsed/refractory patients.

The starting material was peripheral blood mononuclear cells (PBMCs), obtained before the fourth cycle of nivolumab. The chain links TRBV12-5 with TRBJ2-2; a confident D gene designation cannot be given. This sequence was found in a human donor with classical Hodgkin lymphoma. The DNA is TGTGCTAGTGGTCTAATGACAACCTACACCGGGGAGCTGTTTTTT. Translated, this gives CASGLMTTYTGELFF.